The rows below give T cell receptor beta chains drawn from one sample of a study of molecular identifiers for immune sequencing clone quantification. TCRdb re-called the PCR reads through MiXCR, storing one row per CDR3 protein. Of some 100,000 distinct CDR3 sequences detected, roughly 19% appear once; the ten largest clones hold around 0.91%. The material sequenced was naive CD8+ T cells from blood, with Jurkat cell RNA spiked in. The origin of the receptors is a human donor in good health. Some libraries in this study had Jurkat cell RNA spiked in. CDR3s include the opening cysteine and the closing phenylalanine or tryptophan. The order of the fields is D gene, J gene, clone size, V gene, CDR3 protein, CDR3 DNA. A D gene is named only where the DNA matches it firmly. The listing skips clone size in some rows; elsewhere it reads once, few, many or a size class.

TRBD1,TRBJ1-5,.,TRBV28,CPSSLAGGREDQPQHF,TGTCCCAGCAGTTTAGCAGGGGGCAGAGAGGATCAGCCCCAGCATTTT
TRBD2,TRBJ2-7,many,TRBV4-2,CASSQGLAGIYEQYF,TGTGCCAGCAGCCAAGGACTAGCGGGTATCTACGAGCAGTACTTC
.,TRBJ2-1,many,TRBV5-8,CASSLDPANRLAGQGNEQFF,TGTGCCAGCAGCTTGGACCCGGCGAATCGGTTGGCGGGACAAGGCAATGAGCAGTTCTTC
.,TRBJ2-3,many,TRBV7-2,CARGGAATIEDTQYF,TGTGCCAGGGGTGGAGCGGCGACGATTGAAGATACGCAGTATTTT
.,TRBJ2-1,many,TRBV28,CASSYRGPHISYNEQFF,TGTGCCAGCAGCTACCGGGGTCCCCATATCTCCTACAATGAGCAGTTCTTC
TRBD1,TRBJ2-7,many,TRBV4-3,CASSQDRDRVYEQYF,TGCGCCAGCAGCCAAGATAGAGACAGGGTTTACGAGCAGTACTTC
.,TRBJ2-3,many,TRBV9,CASSLDLAPPDTQYF,TGTGCCAGCAGCCTGGACCTAGCACCCCCAGATACGCAGTATTTT
.,TRBJ2-3,many,TRBV28,CASSLSGIGFSTDTQYF,TGTGCCAGCAGTTTATCGGGAATTGGGTTTAGTACAGATACGCAGTATTTT
.,TRBJ2-2,many,TRBV27,CASSSSGPPYTGELFF,TGTGCCAGCAGTTCTTCAGGTCCTCCTTACACCGGGGAGCTGTTTTTT
.,TRBJ1-2,many,TRBV4-1,CASSQDFTFYGYTF,TGCGCCAGCAGCCAAGATTTTACCTTTTATGGCTACACCTTC
.,TRBJ2-3,many,TRBV28,CASLPADRGGGTDTQYF,TGTGCCAGCCTACCCGCAGACAGAGGGGGGGGTACAGATACGCAGTATTTT
TRBD1,TRBJ2-7,few,TRBV2,CASSERRGTVSYEQYF,TGTGCCAGCAGTGAAAGAAGGGGGACAGTATCCTACGAGCAGTACTTC
TRBD2,TRBJ2-3,many,TRBV7-6,CASSLKGLAGALDTQYF,TGTGCCAGCAGCCTAAAGGGACTAGCGGGAGCGTTGGATACGCAGTATTTT